A single T cell receptor (beta chain) is shown here with its context. Its antigen remains unknown. The authors split each subset's genomic DNA evenly across several immunoSEQ plates. Measured with immunoSEQ multiplex PCR; TCRdb has only the in-frame clones, and not every one. Found here are about 380,000 clones, roughly 96% of them singletons; the top ten hold about 0.32%. The study enrolled healthy HIV-negative adults without recent acute infections or vaccinations as donors. This sample is part of a study of shared clonotypes between healthy human individuals. Findings of the study overall: A handful of donors had 5% to 6.5% of their naive CD4 clonotypes in common. Larger estimated richness was generally seen in naive subsets than in memory subsets.

Germline V gene sequence: CDR1 SGHTA, CDR2 FQGNSA. The CDR3 has 14 residues. The V end lost 6 bases, the J end lost 5 bases, and 16 bases lay between the germline ends. Sequencing was performed on memory CD8+ T cells sorted from blood. The subset: CD45RO+ cells pooled with CCR7-negative TemRA cells. The sequence was collected from a man aged 30 to 39 in good health. The chain carries TRBV7-2 and TRBJ2-5, with D perhaps TRBD2 (6 bases). The CDR3 coding sequence is TGTGCCAGCAGTTTGACTAGGTATAAGGAGACCCAGTACTTC. Residues: CASSLTRYKETQYF.